The 8 T cell receptor beta chains reported below all come from one sample, sequenced in a study of blood T cell repertoires in COVID-19. Profiled with immunoSEQ multiplex PCR; TCRdb holds only in-frame clones, not every one. The sample consists of about 210,000 clones, 80% of them appearing once. Sequenced: peripheral blood. Receptor source: a human donor in a cohort sampled during active COVID-19.

This clone was observed a few times. Additional DNA sequences in this sample encode the identical CDR3. The DNA for the CDR3 is TGTGCCAGCAGCCCCGGGGGGACCTCCTACGAGCAGTACTTC. Protein: CASSPGGTSYEQYF. This chain connects TRBV9 to TRBJ2-7; 7 nucleotides align to TRBD2. V shed 4 bases and J 0 bases; nucleotides not matched to a gene: 4. The CDR3 covers 14 residues. Per the germline V gene, CDR1 is SGDLS and CDR2 is YYNGEE.

The rearrangement joins TRBV5-4 to TRBJ1-2, with 7 nucleotides matching TRBD1. The length of the CDR3 is 14 residues. After removal of 4 bases from V and 4 bases from J, the junction contained 7 bases not matched to a gene. Per the germline V gene, CDR1 is SGHNT and CDR2 is YYREEE (reference sequence). CDR3 nucleotides: TGTGCCAGCAGCCCTCCGGGACAGCTCTATGGCTACACCTTC. The encoded protein is CASSPPGQLYGYTF. Looking up the rest from reference TRBV5-4 and TRBJ1-2 gives the full variable domain: ETGVTQSPTHLIKTRGQQVTLRCSSQSGHNTVSWYQQALGQGPQFIFQYYREEENGRGNFPPRFSGLQFPNYSSELNVNALELDDSALYLCASSPPGQLYGYTFGSGTRLTVV.

The chain uses TRBV28 and TRBJ1-3, with a possible D match to TRBD1 (6 bases). The CDR3 is 16 amino acids. From germline, CDR1 is MDHEN and CDR2 SYDVKM. The V end lost 5 bases, the J end lost 0 bases, and 14 bases lay between the germline ends. The CDR3 DNA follows: TGTGCCAGCAGTCGTCGGGGGGGACACTCTGGAAACACCATATATTTT. It encodes CASSRRGGHSGNTIYF.

V usage is TRBV3-1 (or the pseudogene TRBV3-2) and J usage is TRBJ2-6, with TRBD1 as a possible D gene (6 bases). V lost 5 bases, J lost 4 bases, and 9 bases lay in between. The CDR3 covers 14 residues. The germline gives CDR1 LGHDT, CDR2 YNNKEL (reference sequence). The CDR3 nucleotides read TGTGCCAGCAGCGGGGGCTACGGGGCCAACGTCCTGACTTTC. It translates to CASSGGYGANVLTF.

V gene TRBV3-1 (or the pseudogene TRBV3-2) combines with J gene TRBJ1-3; D gene unclear. The V gene's germline CDR1 is LGHDT and CDR2 YNNKEL (reference sequence). The CDR3 length is 15 residues. V was shortened by 4 bases and J by 0 bases, with 10 bases between the two germline ends. This CDR3 is CASSPTDFSGNTIYF. The CDR3 nucleotides read TGTGCCAGCAGCCCGACTGATTTCTCTGGAAACACCATATATTTT.

V usage is TRBV3-1 (or the pseudogene TRBV3-2) and J usage is TRBJ2-3, with D possibly matching TRBD2 (6 bases). Germline assignment: CDR1 LGHDT and CDR2 YNNKEL (reference sequence). The ends were cut back, 1 base at V and 3 bases at J, with 17 bases in the middle. The CDR3 totals 17 residues. The CDR3 nucleotides are TGTGCCAGCAGCCAAGTTCGGTTGGGGGGACGGACAGATACGCAGTATTTT. Translated, it gives CASSQVRLGGRTDTQYF.

In the case of this clone: The same CDR3 arises from other DNA sequences in this sample as well. This chain links TRBV7-9 with TRBJ2-7; possibly TRBD2 for D (5 bases). This CDR3 has 12 residues. Germline V gene sequence: CDR1 SEHNR, CDR2 FQNEAQ (reference sequence). The V gene lost 2 bases and the J gene lost 5 bases, with 7 bases spanning the gap. The CDR3: CASSLSRDEQYF. The CDR3 coding sequence is TGTGCCAGCAGCTTATCGCGGGACGAGCAGTACTTC.

The gene calls are TRBV27 and TRBJ2-7; maybe TRBD2 (5 bases). Trimming took off 3 bases at V and 0 bases at J, with 9 bases between the two ends. CDR1 and CDR2 from the germline V gene are MNHEY and SMNVEV (reference sequence). CDR3 length: 14 amino acids. Written as DNA, the CDR3 is TGTGCCAGCAGTTTTGAGCGGAGCTCCTACGAGCAGTACTTC. This codes for CASSFERSSYEQYF.